This TCR beta chain was recorded in a study of T cell changes during pregnancy in multiple sclerosis. The V gene's germline CDR1 is ENHRY and CDR2 SYGVKD. The trim removed 4 bases at V and 0 bases at J, leaving 12 bases unmatched. CDR3 length equals 17 residues. Produced via immunoSEQ multiplex PCR; TCRdb's table is partial and in-frame only. The table records 50,000 to 65,000 clones, about 91% of them present only once. V gene TRBV10-3 combines with J gene TRBJ2-7; 7 nucleotides line up with TRBD2. The TCR was taken from a female donor with multiple sclerosis, enrolled in a pregnancy study. The specimen comprised CD4+ T cells from peripheral blood mononuclear cells, sampled in the first trimester of pregnancy. The CDR3 DNA is TGTGCCATCAGTGGGGGGACGGGGAGGGCAGGCTCCTACGAGCAGTACTTC. Translation: CAISGGTGRAGSYEQYF.